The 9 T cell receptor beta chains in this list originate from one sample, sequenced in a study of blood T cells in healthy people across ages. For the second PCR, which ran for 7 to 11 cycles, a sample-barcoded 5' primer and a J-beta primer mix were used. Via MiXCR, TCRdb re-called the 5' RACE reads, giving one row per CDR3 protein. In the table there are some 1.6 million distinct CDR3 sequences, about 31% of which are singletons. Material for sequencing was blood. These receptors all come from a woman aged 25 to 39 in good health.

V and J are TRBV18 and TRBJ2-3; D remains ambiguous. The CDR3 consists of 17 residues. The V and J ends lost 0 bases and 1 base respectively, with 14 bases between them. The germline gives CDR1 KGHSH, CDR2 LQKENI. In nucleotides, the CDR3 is TGTGCCAGCTCACCACCGGTCGGGTCCTCTGGCACAGATACGCAGTATTTT. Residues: CASSPPVGSSGTDTQYF.

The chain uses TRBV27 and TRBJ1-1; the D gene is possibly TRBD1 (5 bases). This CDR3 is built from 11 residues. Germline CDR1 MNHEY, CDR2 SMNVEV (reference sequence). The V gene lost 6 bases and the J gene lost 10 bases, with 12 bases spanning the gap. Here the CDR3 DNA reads TGTGCCAGCAGAACCGGGACGCGAGCTTTCTTT. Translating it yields CASRTGTRAFF.

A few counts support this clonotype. CDR3 region: CASSVGGSGGQETQYF. The CDR3 DNA reads as TGTGCCAGCAGCGTAGGAGGTAGCGGGGGGCAAGAGACCCAGTACTTC. The chain recombines TRBV9 with TRBJ2-5; 10 bases are shared with TRBD2. The CDR3 has 16 amino acids. Germline lookup yields CDR1 SGDLS and CDR2 YYNGEE. With 0 bases clipped from V and 2 bases from J, the junction kept 4 bases outside the gene matches.

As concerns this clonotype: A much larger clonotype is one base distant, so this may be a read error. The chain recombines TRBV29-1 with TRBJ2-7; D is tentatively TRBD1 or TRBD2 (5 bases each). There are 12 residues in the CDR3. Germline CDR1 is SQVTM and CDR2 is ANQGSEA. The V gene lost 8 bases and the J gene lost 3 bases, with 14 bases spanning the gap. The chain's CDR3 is CSMVGTHYEQYF. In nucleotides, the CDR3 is TGCAGCATGGTCGGGACCCACTACGAGCAGTACTTC.

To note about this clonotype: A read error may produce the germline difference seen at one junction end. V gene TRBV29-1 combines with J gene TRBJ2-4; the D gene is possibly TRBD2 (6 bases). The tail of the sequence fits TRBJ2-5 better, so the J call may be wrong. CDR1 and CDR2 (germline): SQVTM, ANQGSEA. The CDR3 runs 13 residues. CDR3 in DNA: TGCAGCATTGAACTGGGAGGTGGGGAGACCCAGTACTTC. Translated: CSIELGGGETQYF.

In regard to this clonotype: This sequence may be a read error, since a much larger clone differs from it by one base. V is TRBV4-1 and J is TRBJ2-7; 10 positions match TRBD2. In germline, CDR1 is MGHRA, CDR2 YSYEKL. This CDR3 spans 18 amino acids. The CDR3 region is CASSQDPSGSSSSYGQYF. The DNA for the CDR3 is TGCGCCAGCAGCCAAGATCCTAGCGGGAGCTCTAGCTCCTACGGGCAGTACTTC.

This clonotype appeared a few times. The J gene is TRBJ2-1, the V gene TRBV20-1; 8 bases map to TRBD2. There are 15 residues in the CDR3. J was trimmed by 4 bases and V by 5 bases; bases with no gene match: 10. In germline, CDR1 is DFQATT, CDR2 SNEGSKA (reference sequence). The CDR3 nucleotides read TGCAGTGCTCCTCGAGAGCGGGGGCCTTACAATGAGCAGTTCTTC. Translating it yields CSAPRERGPYNEQFF.

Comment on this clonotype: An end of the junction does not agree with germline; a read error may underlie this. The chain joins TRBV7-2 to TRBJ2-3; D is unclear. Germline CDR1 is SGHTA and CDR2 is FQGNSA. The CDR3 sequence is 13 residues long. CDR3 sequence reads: CATSLRVTDTQYF. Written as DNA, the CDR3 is TGTGCCACCAGCTTACGGGTCACAGATACGCAGTATTTT. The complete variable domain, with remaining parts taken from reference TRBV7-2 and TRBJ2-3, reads GAGVSQSPSNKVTEKGKDVELRCDPISGHTALYWYRQSLGQGLEFLIYFQGNSAPDKSGLPSDRFSAERTGGSVSTLTIQRTQQEDSAVYLCATSLRVTDTQYFGPGTRLTVL.

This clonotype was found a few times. CDR3 coding DNA: TGTGCCAGCAGCAGATTGACAGGGGGCAATCAGCCCCAGCATTTT. This sequence encodes CASSRLTGGNQPQHF. The rearrangement links TRBV7-6 to TRBJ1-5; 8 bases align to TRBD1. CDR3 size: 15 residues. The V segment lost 5 bases and the J segment 2 bases; nucleotides outside the gene matches: 5. Germline assignment: CDR1 SGHVS and CDR2 FNYEAQ.